Shown below are 17 T cell receptor beta chains from a single sample sequenced in a study of shared clonotypes between healthy human individuals (dated by TCRdb to 2018 to 2021). Libraries were prepared through the immunoSEQ multiplex PCR assay. The table comes from immuneACCESS by way of TCRdb, which keeps in-frame sequences with V and J called. Part of the clones is missing from these tables; in studies checked, under half for an unresolved V gene and the rest for unknown reasons. Counted in this sample were hundreds of thousands of clones; around 80% of them appeared once. Approximately 13% of the sample rests with the top ten. Source material: PBMCs. Receptor source: a middle-aged woman in good health. Some clones in this sample may be carry-over from other donors' samples.

This chain links TRBV5-1 with TRBJ2-5; a weak D match, TRBD2 (6 bases). This CDR3 region has 14 residues. Germline values: CDR1 SGHRS, CDR2 YFSETQ. The germline V and J ends were trimmed by 0 bases and 5 bases, with 11 bases remaining between them. CDR3 protein: CASSLVSGGETQYF. CDR3 DNA sequence: TGCGCCAGCAGCTTGGTTAGCGGAGGGGAGACCCAGTACTTC.

This clone was detected a few times. This chain uses TRBV6-1 with TRBJ2-5; D gene uncertain. CDR1 and CDR2 (germline): MNHNS, SASEGT. This CDR3 comprises 13 residues. Trimming removed 3 bases from V and 2 bases from J, with 7 bases in between. This CDR3 reads CASSDRLQETQYF. DNA of the CDR3: TGTGCCAGCAGTGATAGGTTACAAGAGACCCAGTACTTC.

The rearrangement joins TRBV29-1 to TRBJ1-2; possible D gene TRBD1, 5 bases. Trimming cost V 1 base and J 3 bases, with 12 bases left between them. From germline, CDR1 is SQVTM and CDR2 ANQGSEA. The CDR3 has 14 residues. In DNA form, the CDR3 reads TGCAGCGTTGAAGTCAGGACAACCTACTATGGCTACACCTTC. It yields the protein CSVEVRTTYYGYTF.

This chain connects TRBV2 to TRBJ2-7; either TRBD1 or TRBD2 may supply D (5 bases each). CDR1 is SNHLY and CDR2 is FYNNEI in the germline V gene. V was trimmed by 8 bases and J by 3 bases, leaving 14 bases between them. The CDR3 runs to 13 residues. CDR3 nucleotides: TGTGCCAGCCGAAGTGGGACGCACTACGAGCAGTACTTC. It encodes CASRSGTHYEQYF.

About this clone: Being one base from a much bigger clone, this may be a read error. V and J are TRBV4-3 and TRBJ1-4; 10 nucleotides line up with TRBD1. CDR3 length: 20 residues. With 4 bases clipped from V and 2 bases from J, the junction kept 16 bases outside the gene matches. In germline, CDR1 is LGHNA, CDR2 YSLEER. CDR3 sequence: CASSRHFTPGQGRTNEKLFF. The DNA of the CDR3 is TGCGCCAGCAGCCGACACTTCACGCCGGGACAGGGGAGGACTAATGAAAAACTGTTTTTT.

V and J are TRBV7-8 and TRBJ2-7; 7 bases fit TRBD1. V dropped 6 bases and J dropped 0; count of bases not matched to a gene: 8. Germline V gene lookup returns CDR1 SGHVS and CDR2 FQNEAQ. The CDR3 is made up of 15 amino acids. The CDR3 DNA sequence: TGTGCCAGCAGTGAAGGGGCAGGGGGCTCCTACGAGCAGTACTTC. Translation gives CASSEGAGGSYEQYF.

The V and J genes are TRBV11-2 and TRBJ2-5; TRBD1 is a possible D gene (6 bases). CDR1 is SGHAT, CDR2 FQNNGV, per germline. Trimming cost V 2 bases and J 4 bases, with 11 bases left between them. The CDR3 totals 14 residues. The CDR3 is CASSLSTGRETQYF. The CDR3 nucleotides read TGTGCCAGCAGCTTATCTACAGGGCGAGAGACCCAGTACTTC.

This CDR3 reads CASTRRVQAYGYTF. DNA of the CDR3: TGTGCCAGTACGAGGAGGGTACAGGCTTATGGCTACACCTTC. The rearrangement links TRBV19 to TRBJ1-2; weak D call: TRBD1 (5 bases). This CDR3 contains 14 residues. Trimming took off 7 bases at V and 5 bases at J, with 17 bases between the two ends. Germline assignment: CDR1 LNHDA and CDR2 SQIVND (reference sequence). The full variable domain, rest sourced from reference TRBV19 and TRBJ1-2, is DGGITQSPKYLFRKEGQNVTLSCEQNLNHDAMYWYRQDPGQGLRLIYYSQIVNDFQKGDIAEGYSVSREKKESFPLTVTSAQKNPTAFYLCASTRRVQAYGYTFGSGTRLTVV.

V and J are TRBV7-9 and TRBJ2-2; TRBD2 matches 9 bases. With V trimmed by 8 bases and J by 1 base, 17 bases remained unmatched. The germline CDR1 and CDR2 sequences are SEHNR and FQNEAQ (reference sequence). This CDR3 contains 19 residues. This chain's CDR3 is CASFALRLGSGRNTGELFF. CDR3 coding DNA: TGTGCCAGCTTCGCCCTTAGATTGGGTAGCGGGAGGAACACCGGGGAGCTGTTTTTT.

The V and J genes are TRBV7-8 and TRBJ2-7; the match to TRBD1 covers 8 bases. Unmatched junction bases numbered 10, after V lost 5 bases and J lost 7 bases. This CDR3 region has 14 residues. Germline CDR1 reads SGHVS; CDR2 reads FQNEAQ. The CDR3 is CASSPGQGYDEQYF. The CDR3 coding sequence is TGTGCCAGCAGCCCAGGACAGGGTTATGATGAGCAGTACTTC.

CDR3 in DNA: TGTGCCAGCAGCTTGGGACAGAGCCGCGGTGGTGAAGCTTTCTTT. Translated, it gives CASSLGQSRGGEAFF. The chain carries TRBV5-4 and TRBJ1-1, with D maybe TRBD1 (5 bases). Germline V gene data show CDR1 as SGHNT and CDR2 as YYREEE (reference sequence). The CDR3 totals 15 residues. V was cut by 0 bases and J by 7 bases, with 16 bases left in between.

The chain uses TRBV19 and TRBJ2-1; 8 bases match TRBD2. Germline CDR1 and CDR2: LNHDA and SQIVND (reference sequence). Trimming took 3 bases from V and 8 from J; bases not matched to a gene: 6. The CDR3 sequence is 14 residues long. The CDR3, as DNA: TGTGCCAGTAGTATCGGTAGCGGGATCGATGAGCAGTTCTTC. This codes for CASSIGSGIDEQFF. Full variable domain (outside the CDR3, taken from reference TRBV19 and TRBJ2-1): DGGITQSPKYLFRKEGQNVTLSCEQNLNHDAMYWYRQDPGQGLRLIYYSQIVNDFQKGDIAEGYSVSREKKESFPLTVTSAQKNPTAFYLCASSIGSGIDEQFFGPGTRLTVL.

The chain combines TRBV7-9 with TRBJ2-7, with 8 bases lining up with TRBD1. Germline CDR1 is SEHNR and CDR2 is FQNEAQ (reference sequence). CDR3 length: 16 residues. The trim removed 6 bases at V and 2 bases at J, leaving 12 bases unmatched. The CDR3 nucleotides read TGTGCCAGCAGTCAACAGGGGGGTGGCCTGACCTACGAGCAGTACTTC. Protein sequence: CASSQQGGGLTYEQYF.

This chain joins TRBV15 and TRBJ2-1; D not certain. This CDR3 region has 14 residues. CDR1 is LNHNV, CDR2 YYDKDF, per germline (reference sequence). Trimming cost V 3 bases and J 5 bases, with 11 bases left between them. For the CDR3, the DNA is TGTGCCACCAGCAGCCTTAAAACGGACAATGAGCAGTTCTTC. Protein sequence: CATSSLKTDNEQFF.

The chain recombines TRBV30 with TRBJ1-2; D perhaps matches TRBD1 (5 bases). V was cut by 0 bases and J by 4 bases, with 15 bases left in between. This CDR3 spans 15 amino acids. Germline V gene sequence: CDR1 GTSNPN, CDR2 SVGIG (reference sequence). Here the CDR3 reads CAWSVRGVFFYGYTF. Here the CDR3 DNA reads TGTGCCTGGAGTGTCCGAGGGGTTTTTTTCTATGGCTACACCTTC.

The chain links TRBV18 to TRBJ2-6; a weak D match, TRBD2 (7 bases). CDR3 length: 15 amino acids. Germline CDR1 reads KGHSH; CDR2 reads LQKENI. Trimming pared 6 bases from V and 4 bases from J, leaving 13 bases between. The CDR3 DNA reads TGTGCCAGCTCGGCTCGGGGGGCCGGGGCCAACGTCCTGACTTTC. Protein product: CASSARGAGANVLTF.

This chain joins TRBV5-1 and TRBJ2-1, with 8 bases that match TRBD1. CDR3 length equals 13 residues. Germline lookup yields CDR1 SGHRS and CDR2 YFSETQ. Trimming at V came to 4 bases and at J to 7 bases, leaving 4 bases not matched to a gene. This CDR3 is CASSHRGANEQFF. The CDR3 DNA reads as TGCGCCAGCAGCCACAGGGGGGCGAATGAGCAGTTCTTC.